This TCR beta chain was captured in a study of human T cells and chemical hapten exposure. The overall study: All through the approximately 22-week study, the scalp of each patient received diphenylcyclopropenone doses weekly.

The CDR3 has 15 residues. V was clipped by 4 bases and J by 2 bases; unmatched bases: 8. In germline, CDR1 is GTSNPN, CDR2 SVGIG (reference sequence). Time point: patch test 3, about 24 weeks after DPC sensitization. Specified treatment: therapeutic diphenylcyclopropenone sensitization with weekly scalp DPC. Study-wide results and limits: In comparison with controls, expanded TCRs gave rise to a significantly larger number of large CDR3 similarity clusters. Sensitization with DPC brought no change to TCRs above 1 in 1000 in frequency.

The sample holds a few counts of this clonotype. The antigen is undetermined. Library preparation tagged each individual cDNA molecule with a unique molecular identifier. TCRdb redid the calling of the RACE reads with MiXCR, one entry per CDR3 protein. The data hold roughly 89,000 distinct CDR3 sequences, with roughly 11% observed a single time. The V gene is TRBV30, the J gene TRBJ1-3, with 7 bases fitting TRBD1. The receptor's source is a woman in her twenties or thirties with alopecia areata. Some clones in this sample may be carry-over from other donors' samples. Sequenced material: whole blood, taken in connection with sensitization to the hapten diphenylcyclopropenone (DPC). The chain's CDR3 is CAWTRKGAAGNTIYF. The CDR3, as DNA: TGTGCCTGGACCCGAAAGGGGGCGGCTGGAAACACCATATATTTT.